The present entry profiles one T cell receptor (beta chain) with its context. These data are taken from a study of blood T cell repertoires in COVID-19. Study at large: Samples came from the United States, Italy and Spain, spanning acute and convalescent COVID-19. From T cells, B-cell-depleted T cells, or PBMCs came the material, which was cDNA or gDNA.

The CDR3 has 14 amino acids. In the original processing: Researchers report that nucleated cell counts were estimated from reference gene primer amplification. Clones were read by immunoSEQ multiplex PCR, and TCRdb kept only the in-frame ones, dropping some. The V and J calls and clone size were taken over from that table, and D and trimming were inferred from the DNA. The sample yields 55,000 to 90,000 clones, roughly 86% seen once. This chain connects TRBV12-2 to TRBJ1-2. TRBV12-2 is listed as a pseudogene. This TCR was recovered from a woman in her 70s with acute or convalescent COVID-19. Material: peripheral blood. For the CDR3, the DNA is TGTGCAAGTCCCCCGGAAACCTTATCGGGTGGCTACACCTTC. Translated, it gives CASPPETLSGGYTF.